This T cell receptor (beta chain) was identified in a study of blood T cell repertoires in COVID-19. The CDR3 is 16 amino acids. With V trimmed by 4 bases and J by 5 bases, 11 bases remained unmatched. CDR1 is MNHEY, CDR2 SVGAGI, per germline. The method was immunoSEQ multiplex PCR; TCRdb's version includes in-frame clones alone and lacks a portion of them. The table lists roughly 87,000 clones, about four fifths of them singletons. Material for sequencing was peripheral blood. The J gene is TRBJ1-1, the V gene TRBV6-5, with TRBD1 identical over 9 bases. This TCR was sampled from a woman in her seventies with acute or convalescent COVID-19. Here the CDR3 DNA reads TGTGCCAGCAGTTCGGACAGGGGAAGAGGGAAAACTGAAGCTTTCTTT. It translates to CASSSDRGRGKTEAFF.